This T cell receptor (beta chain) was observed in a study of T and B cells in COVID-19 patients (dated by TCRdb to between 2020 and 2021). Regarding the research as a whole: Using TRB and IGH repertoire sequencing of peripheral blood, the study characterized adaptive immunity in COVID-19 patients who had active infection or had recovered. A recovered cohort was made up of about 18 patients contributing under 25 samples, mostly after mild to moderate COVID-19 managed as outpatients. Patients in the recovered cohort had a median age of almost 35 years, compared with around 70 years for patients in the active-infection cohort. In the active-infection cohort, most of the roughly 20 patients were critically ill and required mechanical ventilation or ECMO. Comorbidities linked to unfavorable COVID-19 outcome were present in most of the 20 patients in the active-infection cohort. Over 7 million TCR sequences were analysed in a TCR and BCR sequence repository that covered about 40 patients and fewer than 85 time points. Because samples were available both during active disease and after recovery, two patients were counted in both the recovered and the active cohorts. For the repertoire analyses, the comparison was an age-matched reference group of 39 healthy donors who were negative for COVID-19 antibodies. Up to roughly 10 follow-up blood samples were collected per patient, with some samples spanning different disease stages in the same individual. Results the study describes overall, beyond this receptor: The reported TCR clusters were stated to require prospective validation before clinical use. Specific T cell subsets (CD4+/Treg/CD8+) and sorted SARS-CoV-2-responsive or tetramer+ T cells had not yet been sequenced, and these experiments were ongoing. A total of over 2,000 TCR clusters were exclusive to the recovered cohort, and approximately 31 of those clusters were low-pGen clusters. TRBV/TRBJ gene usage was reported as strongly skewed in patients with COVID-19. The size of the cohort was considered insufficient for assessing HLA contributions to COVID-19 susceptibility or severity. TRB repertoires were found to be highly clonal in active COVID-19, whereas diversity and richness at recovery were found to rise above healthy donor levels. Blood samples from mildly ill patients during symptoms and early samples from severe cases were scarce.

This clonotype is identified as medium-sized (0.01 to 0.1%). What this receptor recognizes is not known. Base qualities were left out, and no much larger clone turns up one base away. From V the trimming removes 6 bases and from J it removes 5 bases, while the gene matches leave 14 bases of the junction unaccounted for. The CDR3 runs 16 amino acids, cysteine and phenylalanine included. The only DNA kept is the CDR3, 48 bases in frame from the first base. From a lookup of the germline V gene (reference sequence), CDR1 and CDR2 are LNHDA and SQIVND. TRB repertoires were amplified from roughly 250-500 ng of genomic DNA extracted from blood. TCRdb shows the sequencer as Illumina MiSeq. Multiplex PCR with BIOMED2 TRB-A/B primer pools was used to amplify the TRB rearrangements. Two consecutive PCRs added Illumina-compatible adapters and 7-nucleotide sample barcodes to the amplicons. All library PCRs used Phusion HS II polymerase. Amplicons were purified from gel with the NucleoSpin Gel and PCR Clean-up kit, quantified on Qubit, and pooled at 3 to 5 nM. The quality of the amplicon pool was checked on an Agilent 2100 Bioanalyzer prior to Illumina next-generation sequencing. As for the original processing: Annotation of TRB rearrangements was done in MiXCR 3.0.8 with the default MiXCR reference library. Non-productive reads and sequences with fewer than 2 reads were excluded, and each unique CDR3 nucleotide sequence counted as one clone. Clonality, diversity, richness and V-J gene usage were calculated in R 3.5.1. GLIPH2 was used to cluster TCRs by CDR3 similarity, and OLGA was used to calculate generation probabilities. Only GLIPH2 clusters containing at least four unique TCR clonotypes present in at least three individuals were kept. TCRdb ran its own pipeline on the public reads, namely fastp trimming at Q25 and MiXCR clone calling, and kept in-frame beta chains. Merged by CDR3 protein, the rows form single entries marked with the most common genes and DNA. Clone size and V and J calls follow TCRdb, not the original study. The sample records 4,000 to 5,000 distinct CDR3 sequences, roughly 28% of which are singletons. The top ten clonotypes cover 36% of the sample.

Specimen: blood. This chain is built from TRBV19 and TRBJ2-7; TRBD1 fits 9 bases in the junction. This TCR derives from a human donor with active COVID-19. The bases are TGTGCCAGTAGCCCCCCGGATGGACAGGGGTTCCACGAGCAGTACTTC. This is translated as CASSPPDGQGFHEQYF.